This TCR beta chain is from a study of T cell repertoires in cytomegalovirus infection. TCRdb reprocessed the reads via MiXCR and lists one record per CDR3 protein. This repertoire shows roughly 720,000 distinct CDR3 sequences, 35% found once; its top ten account for around 3%. The CDR3 length is 13 residues. Trimming removed 0 bases at V and 6 bases at J, with 6 bases between. Germline loops: CDR1 SGHTA, CDR2 FQGTGA. For this clonotype: Antigen unknown.

Points from the study as a whole: There were HLA-C-restricted CMV-specific TCR beta clonotypes dominating the ex vivo response.

Sequencing was carried out using PBMCs. The chain combines TRBV7-3 with TRBJ1-5; unclear D gene. The sequence derives from a human donor in good health (CMV status not recorded). Some clones in this sample may be carry-over from other donors' samples. The DNA for the CDR3 is TGTGCCAGCAGCTTAACGATTTCTCAGCCCCAGCATTTT. This sequence encodes CASSLTISQPQHF.